The 17 T cell receptor beta chains below all came from one sample that was sequenced in a study of blood T cell repertoires in COVID-19. Measured with immunoSEQ multiplex PCR; TCRdb has only the in-frame clones, and not every one. This sample has about 190,000 clones, with around 84% found just once. The sequencing input was peripheral blood. Receptor source: a human donor in a cohort sampled during active COVID-19.

V gene TRBV2 combines with J gene TRBJ2-6; 7 bases agree with TRBD2. The CDR3 sequence is 16 residues long. The germline V gene encodes CDR1 SNHLY and CDR2 FYNNEI. J lost 0 bases, V lost 7 bases, and 6 bases had no gene match. The CDR3 nucleotides are TGTGCCAGCACCCAGCGGGGCTACTCTGGGGCCAACGTCCTGACTTTC. Its protein is CASTQRGYSGANVLTF.

This chain joins TRBV7-9 and TRBJ1-1, with D maybe TRBD1 (5 bases). This CDR3 has 15 residues. In germline, CDR1 is SEHNR, CDR2 FQNEAQ (reference sequence). V lost 3 bases and J lost 6, with 17 bases in between. In DNA, the CDR3 is TGTGCCAGCAGCTTCGGAGTTAGGGGAAAGCCTGAAGCTTTCTTT. Amino acid sequence: CASSFGVRGKPEAFF.

V gene TRBV5-1 combines with J gene TRBJ2-1, with 9 bases fitting TRBD1. Looked up from germline, CDR1 is SGHRS and CDR2 is YFSETQ. The ends lost 3 bases at V and 7 bases at J; junction bases unmatched: 8. The CDR3 is 15 amino acids. The DNA for the CDR3 is TGCGCCAGCAGCTCGAACGGACAGGGGATAAATGAGCAGTTCTTC. Translation: CASSSNGQGINEQFF.

CDR3 sequence reads: CASSEYIADTQYF. The CDR3 nucleotides read TGTGCCAGCAGTGAATATATAGCGGATACGCAGTATTTT. The chain carries TRBV6-1 and TRBJ2-3; a weak D match, TRBD2 (5 bases). This CDR3 spans 13 amino acids. Germline CDR1 reads MNHNS; CDR2 reads SASEGT. Trimming stripped 2 bases from V and 6 bases from J, with 9 bases between.

The V and J genes are TRBV25-1 and TRBJ1-1; TRBD1 aligns across 9 bases. The length of the CDR3 is 14 residues. The V gene's germline CDR1 is MGHDK and CDR2 SYGVNS. The junction had 8 bases not matched to a gene; V was cut back by 7 bases and J by 5 bases. DNA for the CDR3: TGTGCCAGCACTCAGACAGGGGGGAGAACTGAAGCTTTCTTT. This sequence encodes CASTQTGGRTEAFF.

The chain uses TRBV5-4 and TRBJ2-5; 9 bases align to TRBD2. Losses at the gene ends were 1 base for V and 4 bases for J; bases not matched to a gene: 5. The CDR3 has 15 residues. Looked up from germline, CDR1 is SGHNT and CDR2 is YYREEE (reference sequence). CDR3 loop: CASSLWAGGLETQYF. The CDR3 nucleotides read TGTGCCAGCAGCTTGTGGGCGGGAGGGTTAGAGACCCAGTACTTC.

The chain couples TRBV7-2 to TRBJ1-2, with 10 bases fitting TRBD1. The germline V gene encodes CDR1 SGHTA and CDR2 FQGNSA. The trim removed 5 bases at V and 8 bases at J, leaving 11 bases unmatched. The CDR3 is 15 amino acids. CDR3 DNA sequence: TGTGCCAGCAGCACGACCGGGACAGGGGCAATGGGCTACACCTTC. Protein sequence: CASSTTGTGAMGYTF.

This chain uses TRBV5-6 with TRBJ2-7, with D possibly TRBD1 on 5 matching bases. Germline V gene sequence: CDR1 SGHDT, CDR2 YYEEEE. The CDR3 runs to 15 residues. V lost 2 bases, J lost 5 bases, and 17 bases lay in between. The CDR3 region has the DNA TGTGCCAGCAGCTTTAGGGCCCTAAAGGGGCACGAGCAGTACGTC. Its translation is CASSFRALKGHEQYV.

This chain links TRBV2 with TRBJ1-4; 10 positions match TRBD1. CDR1 is SNHLY and CDR2 is FYNNEI in the germline V gene. This CDR3 comprises 14 residues. Unmatched junction bases numbered 3, after V lost 4 bases and J lost 7 bases. The CDR3: CASSGGTGVEKLFF. In nucleotides, the CDR3 is TGTGCCAGCAGTGGGGGGACAGGGGTTGAAAAACTGTTTTTT.

The chain links TRBV3-1 (or the pseudogene TRBV3-2) to TRBJ2-2; 8 bases match TRBD2. Germline V gene lookup returns CDR1 LGHDT and CDR2 YNNKEL (reference sequence). The CDR3 is made up of 15 amino acids. V lost 5 bases and J lost 5; bases outside the gene matches: 7. CDR3 DNA: TGTGCCAGCAGCGTAAGCGGGAGCCTGACCGGGGAGCTGTTTTTT. This translates into CASSVSGSLTGELFF.

CDR3 DNA sequence: TGTGCCAGCAGCAAACAGGGGGGTGACTATGGCTACACCTTC. This codes for CASSKQGGDYGYTF. This chain links TRBV25-1 with TRBJ1-2, with 8 bases fitting TRBD1. There are 14 residues in the CDR3. The V gene end was trimmed by 6 bases and the J gene end by 3 bases; junction bases not matched to a gene: 6. Germline loops: CDR1 MGHDK, CDR2 SYGVNS.

This chain uses TRBV27 with TRBJ2-7, with 8 bases matching TRBD2. J was trimmed by 6 bases and V by 6 bases; bases with no gene match: 13. Per the germline V gene, CDR1 is MNHEY and CDR2 is SMNVEV (reference sequence). CDR3 length: 15 amino acids. CDR3 in amino acids: CASRHSGSGSREQYF. DNA of the CDR3: TGTGCCAGCAGACACTCAGGCAGCGGGAGTCGCGAGCAGTACTTC.

The chain joins TRBV6-5 to TRBJ2-3, with 8 bases that match TRBD1. The CDR3 extends over 15 amino acids. Germline lookup yields CDR1 MNHEY and CDR2 SVGAGI. The ends lost 9 bases at V and 6 bases at J; junction bases unmatched: 14. The CDR3: CASTTGGKKEDTQYF. The CDR3 DNA is TGTGCCAGTACCACAGGGGGAAAAAAGGAGGATACGCAGTATTTT.

This chain links TRBV7-8 with TRBJ2-3; TRBD2 aligns across 12 bases. This CDR3 comprises 18 residues. Germline CDR1 reads SGHVS; CDR2 reads FQNEAQ. V dropped 5 bases and J dropped 7; count of bases not matched to a gene: 16. CDR3 protein: CASSLGVALAGGSYTQYF. The CDR3 DNA is TGTGCCAGCAGCCTAGGCGTGGCTCTAGCGGGGGGGTCGTATACGCAGTATTTT.

The J gene is TRBJ2-1, the V gene TRBV6-6, with D maybe TRBD2 (6 bases). Trimming took 8 bases from V and 8 from J, leaving 10 bases between them. This CDR3 spans 11 amino acids. Germline loops: CDR1 MNHNY, CDR2 SVGAGI (reference sequence). The CDR3: CASAWRDEQFF. CDR3 DNA sequence: TGTGCCAGCGCGTGGAGGGATGAGCAGTTCTTC.

V and J are TRBV10-3 and TRBJ2-5, with 7 nucleotides matching TRBD2. CDR1 is ENHRY, CDR2 SYGVKD, per germline. The CDR3 extends over 12 amino acids. V lost 10 bases to trimming and J lost 5 bases; unmatched junction nucleotides: 7. CDR3 sequence (DNA): TGTGCCACACAGACTAGCCGGGAGACCCAGTACTTC. This codes for CATQTSRETQYF.

In its sample, this clone was seen a few times. The junction shows a germline mismatch at one end, possibly a read error. Distinct nucleotide sequences in the sample also encode this CDR3. Here the CDR3 DNA reads TGTGCCATCAGTGATGGCGGGGGGGCCTATAATGAGCAGTTCTTC. Translation: CAISDGGGAYNEQFF. The V gene is TRBV10-3, the J gene TRBJ2-1; TRBD2 matches 9 bases. The CDR3 consists of 15 residues. CDR1 is ENHRY and CDR2 is SYGVKD in the germline V gene.